The subject of this entry is one TCR beta chain. One end of the junction fails to match germline, which may point to a read error. This sample was included in a study of blood T cells in healthy people across ages. Isolating PBMCs gave at least 6 million of these cells per sample. The CDR3 loop spans 15 amino acids. Germline V CDR1 and CDR2: ENHRY, SYGVKD. Primed by a sample-barcoded 5' primer and a J-beta primer mix, a second PCR proceeded for 7 to 11 cycles. TCRdb re-called the 5' RACE reads with MiXCR, one entry per CDR3 protein. This table has around 750,000 distinct CDR3 sequences, about 53% appearing once.

The chain links TRBV10-3 to TRBJ2-1; 8 positions agree with TRBD2. Source material: blood. The clonotype originates from an elderly man in good health. The CDR3 sequence: CAISEQSGRGNEQVF. In nucleotides, the CDR3 is TGTGCCATCAGTGAACAGAGCGGGAGAGGCAATGAGCAGGTCTTC.